In its sample, the clone carrying this TCR beta chain was seen once. This CDR3 spans 11 amino acids. The V gene lost 3 bases and the J gene lost 5 bases, with 4 bases spanning the gap. The germline V gene has CDR1 LGHDT and CDR2 YNNKEL (reference sequence). Generated by immunoSEQ multiplex PCR, the TCRdb table keeps only in-frame clones and is missing some. The sample contains about 320,000 clones, about 90% of which appear only once. The data stem from a study of blood T cell repertoires in COVID-19. In the study overall: Both acute and convalescent COVID-19 samples were obtained from the United States, Italy and Spain.

This clonotype was sampled from a woman between 25 and 40 years old with COVID-19, enrolled during active disease. The sequenced material came from peripheral blood. This rearrangement joins TRBV3-1 (or the pseudogene TRBV3-2) to TRBJ2-5, with D unresolved. CDR3 nucleotide sequence: TGTGCCAGCAGCCAGAGTGAGACCCAGTACTTC. Translated: CASSQSETQYF.